This record concerns one T cell receptor beta chain sequence. This specimen comes from a study of blood T cell repertoires in COVID-19. Sequencing was performed with immunoSEQ multiplex PCR; in TCRdb, only in-frame clones are kept and a portion is missing. In the table there are around 150,000 clones, roughly 89% of which are singletons. The CDR3 spans 14 residues. Germline assignment: CDR1 MGHRA and CDR2 YSYEKL. The V segment lost 5 bases and the J segment 10 bases; nucleotides outside the gene matches: 7. What was sequenced was peripheral blood. The V and J genes are TRBV4-1 and TRBJ1-6; 8 nucleotides align to TRBD1. The origin of this receptor is a woman in her 40s with acute or convalescent COVID-19. The CDR3 sequence is CASSSRGRVSPLHF. The DNA for the CDR3 is TGCGCCAGCAGCTCCAGGGGGCGCGTATCACCCCTCCACTTT.